These 23 T cell receptor beta chains share one sample of origin, sequenced in a study of blood T cell repertoires in COVID-19. Libraries were prepared by immunoSEQ multiplex PCR; TCRdb keeps only in-frame clonotypes and omits some of them. The sample records 150,000 to 200,000 clones, approximately 86% being singletons. Source material: peripheral blood. Receptor source: a woman of 80 years or more with acute or convalescent COVID-19.

The gene calls are TRBV11-2 and TRBJ1-2; D perhaps matches TRBD1 (6 bases). The CDR3 totals 14 residues. Trimming shortened V by 3 bases and J by 5 bases, and 13 bases separated the two germline ends. Germline V lookup: CDR1 SGHAT, CDR2 FQNNGV. Here the CDR3 reads CASSLTGRGYGYTF. CDR3 coding DNA: TGTGCCAGCAGCTTGACAGGTCGAGGGTATGGCTACACCTTC. The full variable domain, its missing parts supplied by reference TRBV11-2 and TRBJ1-2, is EAGVAQSPRYKIIEKRQSVAFWCNPISGHATLYWYQQILGQGPKLLIQFQNNGVVDDSQLPKDRFSAERLKGVDSTLKIQPAKLEDSAVYLCASSLTGRGYGYTFGSGTRLTVV.

This chain links TRBV7-2 with TRBJ1-5; D remains unclear. Germline values: CDR1 SGHTA, CDR2 FQGNSA. CDR3 length equals 13 residues. Trimming removed 8 bases at V and 0 bases at J, with 8 bases between. The CDR3 sequence: CASGGYSNQPQHF. DNA of the CDR3: TGTGCCAGCGGAGGGTATAGCAATCAGCCCCAGCATTTT. Supplemented by reference TRBV7-2 and TRBJ1-5, the full variable domain reads GAGVSQSPSNKVTEKGKDVELRCDPISGHTALYWYRQSLGQGLEFLIYFQGNSAPDKSGLPSDRFSAERTGGSVSTLTIQRTQQEDSAVYLCASGGYSNQPQHFGDGTRLSIL.

The J gene is TRBJ2-1, the V gene TRBV9, with 7 bases aligning to TRBD1. The CDR3 is 15 residues long. In germline, CDR1 is SGDLS, CDR2 YYNGEE. Unmatched junction bases numbered 4, after V lost 4 bases and J lost 0 bases. CDR3 sequence: CASSSQGVSYNEQFF. The CDR3 DNA sequence: TGTGCCAGCAGCTCGCAGGGGGTCTCCTACAATGAGCAGTTCTTC.

The chain joins TRBV7-9 to TRBJ1-4; no firm D call. Germline CDR1 SEHNR, CDR2 FQNEAQ (reference sequence). Trimming took 3 bases from V and 3 from J, leaving 8 bases between them. The CDR3 runs 14 residues. Written as DNA, the CDR3 is TGTGCCAGCAGCTTTCCCCAATCTAATGAAAAACTGTTTTTT. The encoded protein is CASSFPQSNEKLFF.

The chain carries TRBV5-1 and TRBJ2-7; maybe TRBD2 (6 bases). Germline CDR1 reads SGHRS; CDR2 reads YFSETQ. CDR3 size: 13 residues. Between the trimmed V and J ends, which lost 5 bases and 6 bases, there was a span of 15 bases. The CDR3 sequence: CASSYGLPGEQYF. Written as DNA, the CDR3 is TGCGCCAGCAGTTACGGACTACCTGGCGAGCAGTACTTC. Drawing the rest from reference TRBV5-1 and TRBJ2-7, the complete variable domain is KAGVTQTPRYLIKTRGQQVTLSCSPISGHRSVSWYQQTPGQGLQFLFEYFSETQRNKGNFPGRFSGRQFSNSRSEMNVSTLELGDSALYLCASSYGLPGEQYFGPGTRLTVT.

The chain couples TRBV5-6 to TRBJ1-4; 9 bases fit TRBD1. Germline CDR1 is SGHDT and CDR2 is YYEEEE. This CDR3 spans 17 amino acids. V dropped 0 bases and J dropped 5; count of bases not matched to a gene: 8. CDR3 sequence reads: CASSLDASGQGNEKLFF. The CDR3 DNA reads TGTGCCAGCAGCTTGGATGCCTCGGGACAGGGAAATGAAAAACTGTTTTTT.

The chain combines TRBV7-3 with TRBJ2-2; TRBD2 agrees at 11 bases. The length of the CDR3 is 16 residues. Looked up from germline, CDR1 is SGHTA and CDR2 is FQGTGA. The V and J ends lost 5 bases and 5 bases, in that order; junction bases with no gene match: 7. The CDR3 coding sequence is TGTGCCAGCAGCAGAACTAGCGGGAGTCAAACCGGGGAGCTGTTTTTT. As protein: CASSRTSGSQTGELFF.

V and J are TRBV5-8 and TRBJ1-5; D unresolved. The CDR3 is made up of 17 amino acids. CDR1 is SGHTS and CDR2 is YDEGEE in the germline V gene. Trimming took off 1 base at V and 0 bases at J, with 14 bases between the two ends. As DNA, the CDR3 is TGTGCCAGCAGCTTGATCGGGGTGTCTGGTAGCAATCAGCCCCAGCATTTT. Residues: CASSLIGVSGSNQPQHF.

The chain links TRBV27 to TRBJ1-3, with D perhaps TRBD1 (5 bases). Germline CDR1 reads MNHEY; CDR2 reads SMNVEV (reference sequence). The V end was cut by 5 bases, the J end by 4 bases, with 15 bases between. The CDR3 has 15 residues. CDR3 DNA: TGTGCCAGCAGTCAGGGAAATGGCGCCGGAAACACCATATATTTT. Translation: CASSQGNGAGNTIYF.

The chain links TRBV5-4 to TRBJ2-1, with 7 bases fitting TRBD1. This CDR3 contains 14 residues. Germline CDR1 is SGHNT and CDR2 is YYREEE (reference sequence). The V segment lost 1 base and the J segment 5 bases; nucleotides outside the gene matches: 3. The CDR3: CASSLPDRDNEQFF. The CDR3 DNA is TGTGCCAGCAGCTTGCCTGACAGGGACAATGAGCAGTTCTTC.

This clone was recorded a few times. The chain is built from TRBV7-2 and TRBJ2-2, with D maybe TRBD1 (6 bases). CDR1 and CDR2 from the germline V gene are SGHTA and FQGNSA. The CDR3 length is 13 residues. Deletions cut 5 bases from V and 5 bases from J, with 9 bases between. The chain's CDR3 is CASSRTDTGELFF. CDR3 DNA: TGTGCCAGCAGCCGGACAGATACCGGGGAGCTGTTTTTT.

Notes on this clone: Other DNA variants within this sample encode the same CDR3. The chain recombines TRBV11-2 with TRBJ2-7, with D maybe TRBD2 (6 bases). The CDR3 is made up of 15 amino acids. In germline, CDR1 is SGHAT, CDR2 FQNNGV. Trimming left V 1 base short and J 3 bases short, with 13 bases between. CDR3 nucleotides: TGTGCCAGCAGCTTAGGGGGTAGCGGAAACTACGAGCAGTACTTC. It encodes CASSLGGSGNYEQYF. Based on the CDR3 plus reference TRBV11-2 and TRBJ2-7, the full variable domain is EAGVAQSPRYKIIEKRQSVAFWCNPISGHATLYWYQQILGQGPKLLIQFQNNGVVDDSQLPKDRFSAERLKGVDSTLKIQPAKLEDSAVYLCASSLGGSGNYEQYFGPGTRLTVT.

The rearrangement joins TRBV5-1 to TRBJ2-6, with 9 nucleotides matching TRBD2. Germline V lookup: CDR1 SGHRS, CDR2 YFSETQ. With 4 bases clipped from V and 0 bases from J, the junction kept 8 bases outside the gene matches. The CDR3 is 18 amino acids. DNA for the CDR3: TGCGCCAGCAGCCCCCAGGTAGCGGGGGCCTCTGGGGCCAACGTCCTGACTTTC. This sequence encodes CASSPQVAGASGANVLTF.

This chain links TRBV9 with TRBJ2-5, with 9 bases matching TRBD1. CDR1 SGDLS and CDR2 YYNGEE come from the germline V gene. Trimming took 5 bases from V and 5 from J; bases not matched to a gene: 10. The CDR3 runs to 15 residues. CDR3 sequence: CASSRDRGGFETQYF. Here the CDR3 DNA reads TGTGCCAGCAGTCGAGACAGGGGGGGATTCGAGACCCAGTACTTC.

The V call is TRBV7-7, the J call TRBJ2-2; TRBD2 matches 7 bases. The CDR3 length is 15 residues. Germline CDR1 and CDR2: SSHAT and FNYEAQ (reference sequence). J lost 7 bases, V lost 5 bases, and 10 bases had no gene match. The CDR3 DNA sequence: TGTGCCAGCAGCCAAGGGCGGGGGACTCGCGGGGAGCTGTTTTTT. Translation gives CASSQGRGTRGELFF.

The chain has TRBV5-1 and TRBJ2-2; 11 bases are a match to TRBD2. CDR1 is SGHRS, CDR2 YFSETQ, per germline. This CDR3 contains 15 residues. The junction had 4 bases not matched to a gene; V was cut back by 5 bases and J by 4 bases. The CDR3 bases are TGCGCCAGCAGGGTAGCGGGAGGGATCACCGGGGAGCTGTTTTTT. Its protein is CASRVAGGITGELFF.

This clone was picked up a small number of times. This sample also contains other DNA sequences that code for the same CDR3. The chain has TRBV27 and TRBJ1-1, with D perhaps matching TRBD1 (5 bases). Germline-derived CDR1 and CDR2 are MNHEY and SMNVEV (reference sequence). The V end was cut by 6 bases, the J end by 4 bases, with 12 bases between. This CDR3 contains 13 residues. The CDR3 coding sequence is TGTGCCAGCAGAGACCGGGGGGGCACTGAAGCTTTCTTT. Its protein product is CASRDRGGTEAFF.

This chain links TRBV5-4 with TRBJ2-3; 10 positions match TRBD2. Trimming at V came to 0 bases and at J to 1 base, leaving 5 bases not matched to a gene. CDR3 length equals 17 residues. Germline V gives CDR1 SGHNT, CDR2 YYREEE (reference sequence). CDR3 DNA: TGTGCCAGCAGCTTGGCAGGGACTAGCGTTCGCACAGATACGCAGTATTTT. Amino acid sequence: CASSLAGTSVRTDTQYF. Full variable domain (missing parts from reference TRBV5-4 and TRBJ2-3): ETGVTQSPTHLIKTRGQQVTLRCSSQSGHNTVSWYQQALGQGPQFIFQYYREEENGRGNFPPRFSGLQFPNYSSELNVNALELDDSALYLCASSLAGTSVRTDTQYFGPGTRLTVL.

The V call is TRBV3-1 (or the pseudogene TRBV3-2), the J call TRBJ2-1, with 8 nucleotides matching TRBD2. The CDR3 loop spans 18 amino acids. The germline CDR1 and CDR2 sequences are LGHDT and YNNKEL (reference sequence). Unmatched junction bases numbered 7, after V lost 0 bases and J lost 0 bases. The DNA for the CDR3 is TGTGCCAGCAGCCAAGACCCCGTAGCGGGGAGCTCCTACAATGAGCAGTTCTTC. Translated: CASSQDPVAGSSYNEQFF.

This CDR3 is CATSAGQGVSYNEQFF. CDR3 DNA: TGTGCCACCAGCGCCGGACAGGGGGTATCCTACAATGAGCAGTTCTTC. The chain carries TRBV24-1 and TRBJ2-1, with TRBD1 identical over 10 bases. Trimming removed 7 bases from V and 1 base from J; junction bases left unmatched: 6. The CDR3 has 16 amino acids. Germline assignment: CDR1 KGHDR and CDR2 SFDVKD.

The chain carries TRBV5-4 and TRBJ2-1, with no clear D. Per the germline V gene, CDR1 is SGHNT and CDR2 is YYREEE (reference sequence). The V and J ends lost 0 bases and 8 bases respectively, with 9 bases between them. The CDR3 is 13 amino acids. CDR3 amino acids: CASSLEVLDEQFF. The CDR3 coding sequence is TGTGCCAGCAGCTTGGAAGTTTTAGATGAGCAGTTCTTC.

The genes are TRBV27 and TRBJ1-1, with D hard to call. This CDR3 has 14 amino acids. CDR1 MNHEY and CDR2 SMNVEV come from the germline V gene (reference sequence). Between the trimmed V and J ends, which lost 6 bases and 1 base, there was a span of 12 bases. In DNA, the CDR3 is TGTGCCAGCAGGAAAGACTACAGGAACACTGAAGCTTTCTTT. Its translation is CASRKDYRNTEAFF.

The DNA for the CDR3 is TGCGCCAGCAAAGGGGGGGACAACTCTGGAAACACCATATATTTT. This encodes CASKGGDNSGNTIYF. This chain uses TRBV5-1 with TRBJ1-3; tentatively, D is TRBD1 (6 bases). The V end lost 6 bases, the J end lost 0 bases, and 13 bases lay between the germline ends. Per germline, CDR1 SGHRS and CDR2 YFSETQ. The CDR3 length is 15 residues. Full variable domain (rest looked up from reference TRBV5-1 and TRBJ1-3): KAGVTQTPRYLIKTRGQQVTLSCSPISGHRSVSWYQQTPGQGLQFLFEYFSETQRNKGNFPGRFSGRQFSNSRSEMNVSTLELGDSALYLCASKGGDNSGNTIYFGEGSWLTVV.